The rows below give T cell receptor beta chains drawn from one sample of a study of beta chain features in type 1 diabetes. TCRdb keeps only in-frame clones here, not all; method: immunoSEQ multiplex PCR. The sample has roughly 250,000 clones; roughly 21% are singletons. Sequenced: naive CD4+ T cells from blood. Receptors originate from a middle-aged woman with type 1 diabetes. Both conserved end residues are part of each CDR3. The order of the fields is clone size, J gene, V gene, D gene, CDR3 protein, CDR3 DNA. A D gene is named only where the DNA matches it firmly. Clone sizes are given selectively: once, few, many, or a class where the clone is expanded.

few TRBJ2-3 TRBV27 TRBD1 CASSFDRGADTQYF TGTGCCAGCAGTTTTGACAGGGGTGCAGATACGCAGTATTTT
few TRBJ2-3 TRBV19 - CASTPPGPEGDTQYF TGTGCCAGTACTCCCCCGGGCCCAGAGGGCGATACGCAGTATTTT
- TRBJ2-1 TRBV7-3 - CASSLVLRNEQFF TGTGCCAGCAGCTTAGTCCTCAGAAATGAGCAGTTCTTC
few TRBJ1-4 TRBV6-4 - CASSPSDYSGKLFF TGTGCCAGCAGCCCGTCCGACTACAGCGGAAAACTGTTTTTT
- TRBJ1-2 TRBV28 TRBD1 CASSPTGENYGYTF TGTGCCAGCAGTCCGACAGGGGAGAACTATGGCTACACCTTC
few TRBJ1-2 TRBV7-2 - CASSFRSGTLSYGYTF TGTGCCAGCAGCTTTCGATCCGGGACACTAAGTTATGGCTACACCTTC
once TRBJ2-7 TRBV5-6 - CASSLVRGNYEQYF TGTGCCAGCAGCTTGGTGCGAGGCAACTACGAGCAGTACTTC
few TRBJ1-2 TRBV25-1 TRBD1 CASSESGTGETNYGYTF TGTGCCAGCAGTGAATCCGGGACAGGGGAGACTAACTATGGCTACACCTTC
- TRBJ2-7 TRBV4-3 TRBD1 CASSQLPPRDRDSYEQYF TGCGCCAGCAGCCAATTACCACCCCGGGACAGAGACTCCTACGAGCAGTACTTC
- TRBJ2-7 TRBV21-1 - CASSKAGHRSYEQYF TGTGCCAGCAGCAAAGCGGGACACCGATCCTACGAGCAGTACTTC
few TRBJ2-1 TRBV29-1 TRBD1 CSVRQGGRYNEQFF TGCAGCGTTCGACAAGGGGGCCGGTACAATGAGCAGTTCTTC
few TRBJ2-1 TRBV5-4 - CASSFGGVGEQFF TGTGCCAGCAGCTTTGGCGGCGTAGGTGAGCAGTTCTTC
- TRBJ2-3 TRBV9 TRBD2 CASSVSSGSTDTQYF TGTGCCAGCAGCGTAAGTAGCGGGAGCACAGATACGCAGTATTTT
- TRBJ2-1 TRBV11-2 - CASSAGTLSSYNEQFF TGTGCCAGCAGCGCCGGGACACTTAGCTCCTACAATGAGCAGTTCTTC
- TRBJ2-1 TRBV28 TRBD1 CASSFRTGGAGRDNEQFF TGTGCCAGCAGCTTCCGGACAGGGGGCGCGGGCCGGGACAATGAGCAGTTCTTC
- TRBJ1-1 TRBV29-1 - CAERAGRGMNTEAFF TGCGCAGAGAGGGCAGGCAGAGGCATGAACACTGAAGCTTTCTTT
- TRBJ2-2 TRBV19 TRBD2 CASSIPRASGRYQNTGELFF TGTGCCAGTAGTATACCCCGGGCTAGCGGGAGATATCAGAACACCGGGGAGCTGTTTTTT
- TRBJ1-6 TRBV5-1 TRBD1 CASSFPGQGEKSLHF TGCGCCAGCAGCTTTCCTGGACAGGGGGAGAAGTCCCTCCACTTT
- TRBJ2-5 TRBV29-1 TRBD2 CSVEHLLAGPQETQYF TGCAGCGTTGAACACCTCCTAGCGGGGCCTCAAGAGACCCAGTACTTC
few TRBJ1-1 TRBV11-1 - CASSLGVLAGRVAEAFF TGTGCCAGCAGCTTAGGAGTCTTGGCGGGCCGTGTAGCTGAAGCTTTCTTT
few TRBJ2-3 TRBV25-1 - CASSETTGSTDTQYF TGTGCCAGCAGTGAGACGACAGGAAGCACAGATACGCAGTATTTT
few TRBJ1-1 TRBV4-2 TRBD1 CASSHRTGAGNTEAFF TGTGCCAGCAGCCACCGGACAGGGGCGGGGAACACTGAAGCTTTCTTT
- TRBJ2-5 TRBV7-6 TRBD2 CASSSGGETQYF TGTGCCAGCAGCTCGGGGGGGGAGACCCAGTACTTC
few TRBJ2-7 TRBV4-2 TRBD2 CASSQDDWTSGISVQYF TGTGCCAGCAGCCAAGATGATTGGACTAGCGGGATCTCGGTGCAGTACTTC
few TRBJ2-2 TRBV5-1 TRBD1 CASSPWDRNTGELFF TGCGCCAGCAGCCCTTGGGACAGAAACACCGGGGAGCTGTTTTTT
- TRBJ1-5 TRBV7-9 - CASSLAGGRPQPQHF TGTGCCAGCAGCTTAGCCGGGGGGAGGCCTCAGCCCCAGCATTTT
few TRBJ2-7 TRBV9 - CASSVASGGDVYEQYF TGTGCCAGCAGCGTAGCAAGCGGAGGTGATGTCTACGAGCAGTACTTC
- TRBJ1-3 TRBV7-9 - CASSPITGHSGNTIYF TGTGCCAGCAGCCCTATAACAGGGCACTCTGGAAACACCATATATTTT
few TRBJ2-7 TRBV5-1 - CASRQDSYEQYF TGCGCCAGCAGGCAGGACTCCTACGAGCAGTACTTC
few TRBJ2-2 TRBV7-8 - CASRFTGTGELFF TGTGCCAGCAGATTTACCGGTACCGGGGAGCTGTTTTTT
few TRBJ2-7 TRBV10-3 - CAISEGGSSYEQYF TGTGCCATCAGTGAGGGGGGGTCCTCCTACGAGCAGTACTTC
few TRBJ1-1 TRBV9 TRBD1 CASSPRQGEDTEAFF TGTGCCAGCAGCCCTCGACAGGGAGAGGACACTGAAGCTTTCTTT
few TRBJ2-7 TRBV19 TRBD2 CASKKSPGGYEQYF TGTGCCAGTAAGAAATCCCCGGGGGGCTACGAGCAGTACTTC
once TRBJ1-3 TRBV28 TRBD1 CASSRQGSRNTIYF TGTGCCAGCAGCCGACAGGGATCGCGTAACACCATATATTTT
- TRBJ1-3 TRBV27 - CASSSGPGNTIYF TGTGCCAGCTCCAGCGGACCGGGAAACACCATATATTTT
- TRBJ2-7 TRBV7-2 - CASSLSGAGNEQYF TGTGCCAGCAGCTTATCAGGGGCCGGGAACGAGCAGTACTTC
few TRBJ1-6 TRBV2 TRBD1 CASSEQGAWNSPLHF TGTGCCAGCAGTGAACAGGGGGCGTGGAATTCACCCCTCCACTTT
- TRBJ1-3 TRBV9 TRBD1 CASSSEGTVAGNTIYF TGTGCCAGCAGCTCGGAGGGGACAGTGGCTGGAAACACCATATATTTT
few TRBJ2-5 TRBV9 - CASSVDSYNTGETQYF TGTGCCAGCAGCGTCGACTCATACAACACCGGGGAGACCCAGTACTTC
few TRBJ2-2 TRBV5-4 TRBD2 CASSLHPSGNTGELFF TGTGCCAGCAGCTTGCATCCTAGCGGAAACACCGGGGAGCTGTTTTTT
few TRBJ1-1 TRBV5-4 - CASSLIGSTEAFF TGTGCCAGCAGCTTGATTGGCAGCACTGAAGCTTTCTTT
- TRBJ2-3 TRBV7-2 - CASSFPGDTQYF TGTGCCAGCAGCTTCCCGGGAGATACGCAGTATTTT
few TRBJ2-1 TRBV25-1 TRBD2 CASSERLAGDNEQFF TGTGCCAGCAGTGAAAGACTAGCGGGCGACAATGAGCAGTTCTTC
few TRBJ2-1 TRBV30 TRBD2 CAWSGGSGRAPNEQFF TGTGCCTGGAGTGGGGGTAGCGGGAGGGCCCCCAATGAGCAGTTCTTC
few TRBJ2-3 TRBV13 TRBD2 CASSQGRLAGTGTDTQYF TGTGCCAGCAGCCAGGGGCGGCTAGCGGGAACGGGCACAGATACGCAGTATTTT
few TRBJ2-1 TRBV29-1 TRBD1 CSGRQGGSYNEQFF TGCAGCGGCCGACAGGGGGGCTCCTACAATGAGCAGTTCTTC
few TRBJ1-1 TRBV28 - CASSSTANTEAFF TGTGCCAGCAGTTCCACAGCGAACACTGAAGCTTTCTTT
few TRBJ1-2 TRBV7-3 TRBD1 CAGPNRRGSNYGYTF TGTGCCGGTCCAAACCGCAGGGGGTCGAACTATGGCTACACCTTC
few TRBJ1-1 TRBV29-1 - CSVRPRLVNTEAFF TGCAGCGTTAGGCCCCGGCTAGTGAACACTGAAGCTTTCTTT
- TRBJ1-2 TRBV18 TRBD1 CASSPDRDGYTF TGTGCCAGCTCACCGGACAGGGATGGCTACACCTTC
- TRBJ2-7 TRBV28 TRBD2 CASSSYLAGGYEQYF TGTGCCAGCAGCTCTTATCTAGCGGGGGGCTACGAGCAGTACTTC
- TRBJ2-1 TRBV18 TRBD2 CASSPLAGAEGEQFF TGTGCCAGCTCACCACTTGCGGGAGCAGAGGGTGAGCAGTTCTTC
- TRBJ1-2 TRBV7-2 - CASSLGQGDGYTF TGTGCCAGCAGCTTAGGGCAGGGTGATGGCTACACCTTC
few TRBJ2-1 TRBV19 TRBD1 CASSIAGTGASYNEQFF TGTGCCAGTAGTATAGCCGGGACAGGGGCCTCCTACAATGAGCAGTTCTTC
- TRBJ1-6 TRBV27 - CASSFSGDKVYSPLHF TGTGCCAGCAGTTTCTCCGGGGACAAAGTCTACTCACCCCTCCACTTT